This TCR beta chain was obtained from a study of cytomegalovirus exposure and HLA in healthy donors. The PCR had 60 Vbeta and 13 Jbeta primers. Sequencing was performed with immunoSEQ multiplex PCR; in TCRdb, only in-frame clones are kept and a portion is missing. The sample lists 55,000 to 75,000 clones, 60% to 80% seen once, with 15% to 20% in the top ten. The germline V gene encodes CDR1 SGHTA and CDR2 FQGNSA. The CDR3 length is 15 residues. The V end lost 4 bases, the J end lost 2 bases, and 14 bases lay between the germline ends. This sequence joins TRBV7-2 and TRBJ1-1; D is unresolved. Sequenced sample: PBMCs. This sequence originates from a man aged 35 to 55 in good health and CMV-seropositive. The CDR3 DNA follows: TGTGCCAGCAGCTCAACGGGAGGGATTAACACTGAAGCTTTCTTT. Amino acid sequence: CASSSTGGINTEAFF.